This T cell receptor beta chain originates from a study of cytotoxic CD8 clonotypes in ibrutinib-treated CLL. Method: immunoSEQ multiplex PCR; TCRdb's copy keeps in-frame clones and lacks some. This table holds 200,000 to 250,000 clones, roughly 73% found once. The specimen comprised PBMCs, sampled after 12 months of ibrutinib treatment. The TCR was taken from a human donor with chronic lymphocytic leukemia.

The CDR3 sequence is CASSLSGGAAMRANVLTF. Written as DNA, the CDR3 is TGTGCCAGCAGCTTATCTGGGGGGGCGGCTATGAGGGCCAACGTCCTGACTTTC. V usage is TRBV13 and J usage is TRBJ2-6; TRBD2 is a possible D gene (7 bases). Germline CDR1 is PRHDT and CDR2 is FYEKMQ (reference sequence). This CDR3 is 18 amino acids long. V was clipped by 2 bases and J by 5 bases, with 19 bases between them.